These T cell receptor beta chains were read from a single sample in a study of blood T cell repertoires in COVID-19. The method was immunoSEQ multiplex PCR; TCRdb's version includes in-frame clones alone and lacks a portion of them. The data hold around 97,000 clones, with approximately 89% observed a single time. The sequenced material came from peripheral blood. These receptors all come from a human donor in a cohort sampled during active COVID-19. Each CDR3 is given with its conserved first and last residue. A row's size may be missing; if present it is once, few, many or a size class.

J: TRBJ2-3
V: TRBV4-1
size: NA
length: 18
CDR3: CASSQDGGRSGRADTQYF

J: TRBJ2-2
V: TRBV15
size: few
length: 16
CDR3: CATSRDTGIDTGELFF

J: TRBJ1-1
V: TRBV7-6
size: NA
length: 14
CDR3: CASSLQGGNTEAFF

J: TRBJ2-2
V: TRBV7-9
size: NA
length: 12
CDR3: CASSLTVWELFF

J: TRBJ1-5
V: TRBV3-1/TRBV3-2
size: NA
length: 15
CDR3: CASSQFGPRDQPQHF

J: TRBJ2-6
V: TRBV19
size: once
length: 15
CDR3: CASTPGGTWANVLTF

J: TRBJ2-3
V: TRBV18
size: NA
length: 14
CDR3: CASSPNGGTDTQYF

J: TRBJ1-1
V: TRBV7-9
size: NA
length: 14
CDR3: CASSRIVGNTEAFF

J: TRBJ2-7
V: TRBV12-5
size: NA
length: 15
CDR3: CASGLPPGRCYEQYF

J: TRBJ1-2
V: TRBV7-2
size: NA
length: 15
CDR3: CASSSQGPSSEGYTF

J: TRBJ1-2
V: TRBV28
size: NA
length: 15
CDR3: CASSLMGARVNGYTF

J: TRBJ1-5
V: TRBV10-3
size: NA
length: 13
CDR3: CAIQQGAGQPQHF

J: TRBJ2-1
V: TRBV3-1/TRBV3-2
size: NA
length: 16
CDR3: CASSHAGAGAYNEQFF

J: TRBJ2-7
V: TRBV11-2
size: NA
length: 14
CDR3: CASTRTATSYEQYF

J: TRBJ2-5
V: TRBV3-1/TRBV3-2
size: NA
length: 14
CDR3: CASSLQGGQETQYF

J: TRBJ1-2
V: TRBV12-3/TRBV12-4
size: NA
length: 13
CDR3: CASSHRQVYGYTF

J: TRBJ2-1
V: TRBV4-1
size: NA
length: 14
CDR3: CASSSSGEYNEQFF

J: TRBJ2-2
V: TRBV7-3
size: NA
length: 14
CDR3: CASSQDRESGELFF

J: TRBJ2-1
V: TRBV25-1
size: NA
length: 14
CDR3: CASSEGDYPCEQFF

J: TRBJ2-5
V: TRBV5-1
size: NA
length: 16
CDR3: CASSPGLAGQQETQYF

J: TRBJ2-2
V: TRBV10-3
size: NA
length: 14
CDR3: CAIGEGPNTGELFF

J: TRBJ2-5
V: TRBV5-1
size: NA
length: 13
CDR3: CASSRDSKETQYF

J: TRBJ1-2
V: TRBV10-3
size: NA
length: 13
CDR3: CAISETAYYGYTF

J: TRBJ1-4
V: TRBV19
size: few
length: 15
CDR3: CASNLRGQGDEKLFF

J: TRBJ1-2
V: TRBV6-5
size: NA
length: 14
CDR3: CASSYSSRDDGYTF

J: TRBJ1-4
V: TRBV5-1
size: NA
length: 14
CDR3: CASSDGTGHEKLFF

J: TRBJ1-2
V: TRBV27
size: NA
length: 14
CDR3: CASSYDRGMSGYTF

J: TRBJ2-7
V: TRBV11-2
size: NA
length: 19
CDR3: CASSLGGGGIFYVSYEQYF

J: TRBJ2-7
V: TRBV19
size: NA
length: 14
CDR3: CASTPRDRAYEQYF

J: TRBJ2-1
V: TRBV9
size: NA
length: 15
CDR3: CASSVAGGGYNEQFF

J: TRBJ1-1
V: TRBV9
size: NA
length: 15
CDR3: CASSAGDRGYTEAFF

J: TRBJ2-1
V: TRBV18
size: NA
length: 22
CDR3: CASSPTLLRGKLDPSSYNEQFF

J: TRBJ2-7
V: TRBV7-9
size: NA
length: 16
CDR3: CASKCNNTGGTYEQYF

J: TRBJ1-3
V: TRBV5-4
size: NA
length: 16
CDR3: CASSLAGSRSGNTIYF

J: TRBJ1-5
V: TRBV19
size: NA
length: 13
CDR3: CASSTDRGQPQHF

J: TRBJ2-3
V: TRBV1
size: NA
length: 16
CDR3: CTSSPPIDSFLDTQYF

J: TRBJ2-7
V: TRBV7-9
size: NA
length: 14
CDR3: CASSSDGRIYEQYF

J: TRBJ1-5
V: TRBV11-1
size: NA
length: 13
CDR3: CASSLEGWQPQHF

J: TRBJ2-7
V: TRBV15
size: once
length: 13
CDR3: CATSRAQSGEQYF

J: TRBJ1-1
V: TRBV19
size: NA
length: 14
CDR3: CASGDSRRTGEAFF

J: TRBJ2-7
V: TRBV10-1
size: NA
length: 16
CDR3: CASSESAGQGPYHQYF

J: TRBJ2-7
V: TRBV9
size: NA
length: 16
CDR3: CASSVDPSNGRNEQYF

J: TRBJ1-1
V: TRBV18
size: NA
length: 15
CDR3: CASSPLQTARLPAFF

J: TRBJ2-2
V: TRBV5-6
size: NA
length: 17
CDR3: CASSFIETGGATGELFF

J: TRBJ1-4
V: TRBV4-1
size: NA
length: 15
CDR3: CASSQDQGSNEKLFF

J: TRBJ2-1
V: TRBV6-5
size: NA
length: 15
CDR3: CASSSPGGAYNEQFF

J: TRBJ1-5
V: TRBV15
size: NA
length: 18
CDR3: CATSRGTPQGYSNQPQHF

J: TRBJ2-1
V: TRBV9
size: NA
length: 15
CDR3: CASSSGTGLYNEQFF

J: TRBJ1-6
V: TRBV12-3/TRBV12-4
size: NA
length: 13
CDR3: CASSLARDSPLHF

J: TRBJ2-7
V: TRBV7-9
size: NA
length: 14
CDR3: CASSSTGGFVEQYF

J: TRBJ2-7
V: TRBV9
size: NA
length: 14
CDR3: CASSARVGVYEQYF

J: TRBJ1-2
V: TRBV3-1/TRBV3-2
size: NA
length: 17
CDR3: CASSQHQGPVSNYGYTF